The 25 T cell receptor beta chains in this list originate from one sample, sequenced in a study of T cell repertoires in aging, cancer and after chemotherapy. TRB rearrangements spanning V, D and J were amplified using mixed TRB-A/B primers. TCRdb fed the multiplex PCR reads into MiXCR, producing one record per CDR3 protein. The table shows 1,900 or so distinct CDR3 sequences, with about 67% occurring only once. Peripheral blood genomic DNA, not sorted cells or RNA, was the template. The specimen sequenced was blood. Source of these receptors: a human donor with a solid tumor.

The chain uses TRBV7-4 and TRBJ1-4, with D possibly TRBD1 on 5 matching bases. The CDR3 is 12 residues long. With 1 base removed from V and 8 bases from J, the gap between germline ends came to 5 bases. CDR1 and CDR2 from the germline V gene are SGHVT and SQSDAQ. CDR3 in amino acids: CASSLGDEKLFF. The DNA of the CDR3 is TGTGCCAGCAGCTTAGGGGACGAAAAACTGTTTTTT.

The rearrangement joins TRBV5-6 to TRBJ2-3; D remains ambiguous. Trimming left V 0 bases short and J 1 base short, with 3 bases between. Germline lookup yields CDR1 SGHDT and CDR2 YYEEEE. This CDR3 contains 13 residues. CDR3 sequence reads: CASSLEGTDTQYF. DNA for the CDR3: TGTGCCAGCAGCTTGGAGGGCACAGATACGCAGTATTTT.

This clonotype was detected only once. The V call is TRBV7-9, the J call TRBJ2-5; D may be TRBD2 (6 bases). This CDR3 region has 13 residues. CDR1 is SEHNR, CDR2 FQNEAQ, per germline (reference sequence). V lost 3 bases and J 5 bases, leaving 10 bases between the germline ends. CDR3 nucleotides: TGTGCCAGCAGCTTGTTAGGGAGGGAGACCCAGTACTTC. It translates to CASSLLGRETQYF.

With respect to this clonotype: The missing conserved phenylalanine or tryptophan at the end of this CDR3 makes a read error likely. The DNA is left out, because the CDR3 cannot be placed on it with certainty; the CDR3 is given as TCRdb lists it. J is TRBJ1-4 and V is TRBV5-6; TRBD1, the D gene given by the table, was not confirmed from the DNA. CDR1 SGHDT and CDR2 YYEEEE come from the germline V gene. Both ends counted, the CDR3 spans 8 residues. CDR3: CASSRGQV.

By frequency in the sample, this clonotype is large. This chain joins TRBV6-5 and TRBJ1-2; D is perhaps TRBD1 (5 bases). This CDR3 region has 12 residues. Trimming left V 9 bases short and J 3 bases short, with 11 bases between. Germline assignment: CDR1 MNHEY and CDR2 SVGAGI. The DNA for the CDR3 is TGTGCCAGTAGGGGTCAGGACTATGGCTACACCTTC. The encoded protein is CASRGQDYGYTF.

The chain recombines TRBV7-2 with TRBJ2-1; D unclear. The CDR3 extends over 14 amino acids. Trimming took 2 bases from V and 4 from J, leaving 9 bases between them. Germline V gives CDR1 SGHTA, CDR2 FQGNSA. The CDR3 nucleotides are TGTGCCAGCAGCTTATTATTAGAGTACAATGAGCAGTTCTTC. This gives the protein CASSLLLEYNEQFF.

The chain joins TRBV6-5 to TRBJ1-4; 7 positions agree with TRBD1. The junction had 7 bases not matched to a gene; V was cut back by 2 bases and J by 4 bases. This CDR3 contains 16 residues. Germline V CDR1 and CDR2: MNHEY, SVGAGI. The CDR3 here is CASSYAAGTVNEKLFF. CDR3 DNA sequence: TGTGCCAGCAGTTACGCGGCCGGGACAGTTAATGAAAAACTGTTTTTT.

The chain links TRBV7-3 to TRBJ2-3; 7 bases map to TRBD2. CDR1 and CDR2 (germline): SGHTA, FQGTGA. Unmatched junction bases numbered 4, after V lost 3 bases and J lost 4 bases. The CDR3 sequence is 14 residues long. This CDR3 is CASSLSGMADTQYF. The CDR3 DNA sequence: TGTGCCAGCAGCTTGAGCGGGATGGCAGATACGCAGTATTTT.

The chain recombines TRBV27 with TRBJ1-5, with D hard to call. The CDR3 totals 13 residues. Trimming left V 5 bases short and J 4 bases short, with 9 bases between. Per germline, CDR1 MNHEY and CDR2 SMNVEV (reference sequence). CDR3 sequence reads: CASSNGPNQPQHF. The CDR3 region has the DNA TGTGCCAGCAGTAACGGACCGAATCAGCCCCAGCATTTT.

V is TRBV7-9 and J is TRBJ2-7; D gene uncertain. CDR3 length: 13 residues. V lost 7 bases to trimming and J lost 7 bases, with 17 bases between them. Looked up from germline, CDR1 is SEHNR and CDR2 is FQNEAQ (reference sequence). The chain's CDR3 is CASTRQSGEEQYF. CDR3 sequence (DNA): TGTGCCAGCACCCGTCAAAGTGGGGAAGAGCAGTACTTC.

This chain links TRBV4-2 with TRBJ2-1; 11 bases map to TRBD2. Germline V lookup: CDR1 LGHNA, CDR2 YNFKEQ. The trim removed 4 bases at V and 5 bases at J, leaving 7 bases unmatched. The CDR3 runs to 16 residues. CDR3 region: CASSPRLAGSHNEQFF. Written as DNA, the CDR3 is TGTGCCAGCAGCCCCCGACTAGCGGGGTCCCACAATGAGCAGTTCTTC.

The chain recombines TRBV7-3 with TRBJ2-7, with 9 bases identical to TRBD1. The V gene's germline CDR1 is SGHTA and CDR2 FQGTGA. V trimming: 3 bases; J trimming: 13 bases; junction bases outside the gene matches: 4. The CDR3 runs 11 residues. CDR3 region: CASSFGDRAYF. The CDR3 DNA reads as TGTGCCAGCAGCTTTGGGGACAGGGCCTACTTC.

The chain is built from TRBV7-2 and TRBJ2-3; TRBD2 matches 10 bases. The CDR3 is 16 amino acids. CDR1 is SGHTA, CDR2 FQGNSA, per germline. After removal of 6 bases from V and 1 base from J, the junction contained 7 bases not matched to a gene. Written as DNA, the CDR3 is TGTGCCAGCAGTCGGGTAGGGACTAGCGGCACAGATACGCAGTATTTT. Translation gives CASSRVGTSGTDTQYF.

The chain is built from TRBV7-2 and TRBJ2-1, with TRBD2 as a possible D gene (6 bases). V was pared by 2 bases and J by 6 bases, with 14 bases between. Germline V gene data show CDR1 as SGHTA and CDR2 as FQGNSA. This CDR3 region has 15 residues. CDR3 DNA: TGTGCCAGCAGCTTACTGGCGGGATCACCCAATGAGCAGTTCTTC. Encoded protein: CASSLLAGSPNEQFF.

The CDR3 reads CASSLGQGAFYEQYF. For the CDR3, the DNA is TGTGCCAGCAGTTTGGGACAGGGGGCGTTCTACGAGCAGTACTTC. The chain combines TRBV12-3 or TRBV12-4 with TRBJ2-7; 12 bases match TRBD1. The CDR3 is 15 residues long. V shed 3 bases, J shed 3 bases, and the junction held 3 bases outside the gene matches.

The rearrangement uses TRBV5-6 and TRBJ2-5, with 8 bases lining up with TRBD1. Germline loops: CDR1 SGHDT, CDR2 YYEEEE. This CDR3 spans 13 amino acids. Trimming at V came to 0 bases and at J to 5 bases, leaving 0 bases not matched to a gene. CDR3 residues: CASSLGQGETQYF. The CDR3 DNA is TGTGCCAGCAGCTTGGGACAGGGGGAGACCCAGTACTTC.

The V gene is TRBV20-1, the J gene TRBJ1-2; 11 nucleotides agree with TRBD1. Germline CDR1 reads DFQATT; CDR2 reads SNEGSKA (reference sequence). V was clipped by 4 bases and J by 6 bases; unmatched bases: 10. The CDR3 runs to 15 residues. CDR3 amino acids: CSAIFLDRGPDGYTF. The CDR3 DNA reads as TGCAGTGCTATTTTTTTGGACAGGGGGCCGGATGGCTACACCTTC.

The chain links TRBV7-9 to TRBJ2-5; TRBD1 agrees at 8 bases. The CDR3 spans 16 residues. CDR1 SEHNR and CDR2 FQNEAQ come from the germline V gene (reference sequence). V shed 1 base, J shed 5 bases, and the junction held 9 bases outside the gene matches. The CDR3 DNA is TGTGCCAGCAGCTTAGGGTCGGCCAGGGGGCGGGAGACCCAGTACTTC. Its protein is CASSLGSARGRETQYF. Full variable domain (remainder filled in from reference TRBV7-9 and TRBJ2-5): DTGVSQNPRHKITKRGQNVTFRCDPISEHNRLYWYRQTLGQGPEFLTYFQNEAQLEKSRLLSDRFSAERPKGSFSTLEIQRTEQGDSAMYLCASSLGSARGRETQYFGPGTRLLVL.

The V and J genes are TRBV20-1 and TRBJ2-7; the match to TRBD2 covers 7 bases. J was trimmed by 5 bases and V by 0 bases; bases with no gene match: 7. Per the germline V gene, CDR1 is DFQATT and CDR2 is SNEGSKA (reference sequence). The CDR3 is made up of 14 amino acids. The chain's CDR3 is CSAREAGRVHEQYF. The CDR3 region has the DNA TGCAGTGCTAGAGAAGCGGGAAGGGTCCACGAGCAGTACTTC.

The chain carries TRBV12-3 or TRBV12-4 and TRBJ1-1, with 8 bases lining up with TRBD1. J lost 4 bases, V lost 5 bases, and 6 bases had no gene match. The CDR3 length is 14 residues. The chain's CDR3 is CASSRNRGGTEAFF. The CDR3 region has the DNA TGTGCCAGCAGTCGAAACAGGGGGGGCACTGAAGCTTTCTTT.

The chain uses TRBV11-2 and TRBJ2-7; no reliable D call. This CDR3 contains 10 residues. V was trimmed by 5 bases and J by 5 bases, leaving 4 bases between them. Germline V gives CDR1 SGHAT, CDR2 FQNNGV. The CDR3 spells CASSHDEQYF. CDR3 in DNA: TGTGCCAGCAGCCACGACGAGCAGTACTTC.

The chain is built from TRBV29-1 and TRBJ2-3; D remains ambiguous. With 1 base removed from V and 2 bases from J, the gap between germline ends came to 4 bases. Germline loops: CDR1 SQVTM, CDR2 ANQGSEA. This CDR3 is built from 12 residues. The CDR3 nucleotides read TGCAGCGTTGAAGGGAACACAGATACGCAGTATTTT. Encoded protein: CSVEGNTDTQYF.

The chain recombines TRBV19 with TRBJ2-3, with 11 bases lining up with TRBD2. Germline loops: CDR1 LNHDA, CDR2 SQIVND (reference sequence). With V trimmed by 8 bases and J by 11 bases, 15 bases remained unmatched. CDR3 size: 15 residues. In nucleotides, the CDR3 is TGTGCCAGTCGCGAGACTAGCGGGACACCTCTCAAGCAGTATTTT. Its protein is CASRETSGTPLKQYF.

The rearrangement uses TRBV7-6 and TRBJ2-1; 13 bases align to TRBD2. The germline CDR1 and CDR2 sequences are SGHVS and FNYEAQ. Unmatched junction bases numbered 13, after V lost 5 bases and J lost 9 bases. The CDR3 loop spans 17 amino acids. The CDR3 loop reads CASSQPLLAGGPSEQFF. DNA of the CDR3: TGTGCCAGCAGCCAACCACTACTAGCGGGAGGGCCAAGTGAGCAGTTCTTC.

This sequence joins TRBV5-6 and TRBJ2-1; 10 bases match TRBD1. With V trimmed by 2 bases and J by 1 base, 3 bases remained unmatched. CDR1 is SGHDT, CDR2 YYEEEE, per germline. The CDR3 sequence is 16 residues long. The CDR3 loop reads CASSLLGQGSYNEQFF. The CDR3 coding sequence is TGTGCCAGCAGCTTATTGGGACAGGGGTCCTACAATGAGCAGTTCTTC.